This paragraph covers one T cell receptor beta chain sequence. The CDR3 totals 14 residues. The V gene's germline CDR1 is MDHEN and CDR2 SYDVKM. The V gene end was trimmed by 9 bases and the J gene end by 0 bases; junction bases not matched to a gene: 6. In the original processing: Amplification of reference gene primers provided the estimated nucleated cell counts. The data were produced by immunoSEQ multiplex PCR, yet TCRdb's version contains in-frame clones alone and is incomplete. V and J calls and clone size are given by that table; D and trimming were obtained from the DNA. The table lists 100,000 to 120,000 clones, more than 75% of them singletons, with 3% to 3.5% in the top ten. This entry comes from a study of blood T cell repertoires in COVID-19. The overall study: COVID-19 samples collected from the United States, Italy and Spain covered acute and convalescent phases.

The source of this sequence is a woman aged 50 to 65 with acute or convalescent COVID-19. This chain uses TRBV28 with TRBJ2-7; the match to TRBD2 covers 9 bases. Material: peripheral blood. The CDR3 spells CASLAGPPSYEQYF. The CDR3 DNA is TGTGCCAGTCTAGCGGGGCCCCCCTCCTACGAGCAGTACTTC.